This TCR beta chain was profiled in a study of metastatic and nonmetastatic thyroid tumors (dated by TCRdb to 2019 to 2021). For the study in its entirety: Repertoires were compared across peripheral blood and tumor or nodule tissue samples from malignant and benign thyroid patients. Overall study results and their limits: In both blood and tumor samples, malignant tumors were reported to have significantly higher TCR beta diversity than benign nodules.

The CDR1 and CDR2 encoded by the germline V gene are SGHAT and FQNNGV. The germline ends are 7 bases apart after V is trimmed by 0 bases and J by 1 base. The CDR3 goes from the cysteine to the phenylalanine over 15 residues. The kept DNA is CDR3 alone, 45 bases in frame from the first base. The library came from PCR. The sequencing machine was an Illumina HiSeq 4000. The TCR beta-chain CDR3 region of each patient was profiled by high-throughput sequencing. From the authors' description of their analysis: A classifier to discriminate distant-metastatic papillary thyroid cancer patients was built from CDR3 differences across clinicopathological groups. Repertoire diversity was assessed with the Shannon index, and tumor-blood repertoire similarity with the Morisita-Horn index. Using fastp at Q25 and MiXCR, TCRdb reprocessed the public reads and kept productive beta chains. Here the V and J calls rest on TCRdb's processing, not on the authors' analysis. The sample table records approximately 11,000 clones; around 26% of these occur just once. The top ten clones comprise about 21% of the sample.

This clone was detected only a few times. Its antigen is not yet known. The input lacks base qualities; no much larger clone sits a single base away. No treatment had been received by any patient before thyroid surgery. Using T-cell receptor beta sequencing, the study looked back at clinical samples from patients collected from the early 2010s to the late 2010s. The chain is made from TRBV11-2 and TRBJ2-1, and perhaps TRBD2 as D gene, on 5 matching bases. The sequence derives from a male donor with papillary thyroid cancer or a benign thyroid nodule (not recorded which). Some clones in this sample may be carry-over from other donors' samples. The sample taken for sequencing was adjacent normal tissue. CDR3 loop: CASSLEAGSYNEQFF. Read as DNA, the sequence is TGTGCCAGCAGCTTAGAGGCGGGTTCCTACAATGAGCAGTTCTTC.